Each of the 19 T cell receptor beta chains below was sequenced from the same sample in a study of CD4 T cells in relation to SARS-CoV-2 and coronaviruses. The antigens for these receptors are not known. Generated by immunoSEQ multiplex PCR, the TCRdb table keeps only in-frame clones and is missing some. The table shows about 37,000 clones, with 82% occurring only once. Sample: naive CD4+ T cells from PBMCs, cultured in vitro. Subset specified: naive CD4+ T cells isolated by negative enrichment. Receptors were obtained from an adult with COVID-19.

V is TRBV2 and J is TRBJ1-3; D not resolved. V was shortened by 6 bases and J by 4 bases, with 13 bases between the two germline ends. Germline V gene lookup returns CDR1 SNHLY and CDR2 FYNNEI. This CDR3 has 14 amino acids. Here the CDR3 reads CASRGTMSGNTIYF. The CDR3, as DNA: TGTGCCAGCAGGGGTACAATGTCCGGAAACACCATATATTTT.

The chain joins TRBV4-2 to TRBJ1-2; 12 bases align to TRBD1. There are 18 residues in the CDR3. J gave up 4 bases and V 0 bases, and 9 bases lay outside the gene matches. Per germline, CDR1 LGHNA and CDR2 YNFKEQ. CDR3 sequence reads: CASSQELGQGALGYGYTF. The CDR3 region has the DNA TGTGCCAGCAGCCAAGAATTGGGACAGGGGGCGCTTGGCTATGGCTACACCTTC.

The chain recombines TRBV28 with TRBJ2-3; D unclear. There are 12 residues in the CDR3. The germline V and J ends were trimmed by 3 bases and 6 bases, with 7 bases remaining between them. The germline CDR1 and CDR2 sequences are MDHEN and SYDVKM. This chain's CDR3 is CASSFGYDTQYF. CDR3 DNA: TGTGCCAGCAGTTTTGGGTACGATACGCAGTATTTT.

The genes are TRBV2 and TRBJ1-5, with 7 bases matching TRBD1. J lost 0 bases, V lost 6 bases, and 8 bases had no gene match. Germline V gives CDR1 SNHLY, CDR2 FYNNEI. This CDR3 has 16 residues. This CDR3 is CASSVGTVYSNQPQHF. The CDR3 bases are TGTGCCAGCAGCGTCGGGACAGTTTATAGCAATCAGCCCCAGCATTTT.

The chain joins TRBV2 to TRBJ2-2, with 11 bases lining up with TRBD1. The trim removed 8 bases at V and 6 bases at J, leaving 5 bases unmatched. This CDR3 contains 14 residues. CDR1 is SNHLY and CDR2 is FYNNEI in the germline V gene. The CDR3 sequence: CASDPGQGAGELFF. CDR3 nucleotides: TGTGCCAGCGATCCGGGACAGGGGGCCGGGGAGCTGTTTTTT.

CDR3 DNA sequence: TGTGCCAGCAGTATACGGGACAGCCGCTCTGGGGCCAACGTCCTGACTTTC. Its translation is CASSIRDSRSGANVLTF. The chain joins TRBV5-4 to TRBJ2-6; 7 bases line up with TRBD1. CDR3 length: 17 amino acids. Germline assignment: CDR1 SGHNT and CDR2 YYREEE (reference sequence). With 5 bases clipped from V and 0 bases from J, the junction kept 8 bases outside the gene matches.

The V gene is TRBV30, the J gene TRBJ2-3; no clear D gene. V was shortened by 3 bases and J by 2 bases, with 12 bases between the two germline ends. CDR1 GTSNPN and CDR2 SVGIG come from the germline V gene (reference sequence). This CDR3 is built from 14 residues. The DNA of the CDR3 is TGTGCCTGGAGAAGAGGTTCCGACACAGATACGCAGTATTTT. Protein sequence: CAWRRGSDTDTQYF.

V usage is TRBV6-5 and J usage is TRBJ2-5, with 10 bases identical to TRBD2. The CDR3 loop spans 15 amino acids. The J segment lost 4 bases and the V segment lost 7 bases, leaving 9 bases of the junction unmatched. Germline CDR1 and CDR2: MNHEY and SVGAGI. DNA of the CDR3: TGTGCCAGCAATAGCGGGGGGCCCGGGGGAGAGACCCAGTACTTC. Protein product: CASNSGGPGGETQYF.

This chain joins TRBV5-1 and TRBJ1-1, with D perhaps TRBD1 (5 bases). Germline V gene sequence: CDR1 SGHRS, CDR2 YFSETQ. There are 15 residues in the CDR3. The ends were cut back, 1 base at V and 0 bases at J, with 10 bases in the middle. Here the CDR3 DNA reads TGCGCCAGCAGCTTGTTGGCAGGGTTGAACACTGAAGCTTTCTTT. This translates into CASSLLAGLNTEAFF. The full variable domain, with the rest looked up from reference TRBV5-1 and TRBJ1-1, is KAGVTQTPRYLIKTRGQQVTLSCSPISGHRSVSWYQQTPGQGLQFLFEYFSETQRNKGNFPGRFSGRQFSNSRSEMNVSTLELGDSALYLCASSLLAGLNTEAFFGQGTRLTVV.

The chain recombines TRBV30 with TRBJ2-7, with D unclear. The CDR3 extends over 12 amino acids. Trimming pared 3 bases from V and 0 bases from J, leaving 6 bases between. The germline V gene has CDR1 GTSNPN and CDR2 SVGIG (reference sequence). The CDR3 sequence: CAWSLFSYEQYF. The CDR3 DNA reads TGTGCCTGGAGCCTCTTCTCCTACGAGCAGTACTTC.

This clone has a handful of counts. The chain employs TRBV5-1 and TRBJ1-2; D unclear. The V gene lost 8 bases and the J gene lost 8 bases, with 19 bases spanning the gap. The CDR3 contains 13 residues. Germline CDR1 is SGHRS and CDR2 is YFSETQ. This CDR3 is CASSTAPLGGYTF. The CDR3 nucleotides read TGCGCCAGTTCGACCGCCCCTTTAGGAGGCTACACCTTC.

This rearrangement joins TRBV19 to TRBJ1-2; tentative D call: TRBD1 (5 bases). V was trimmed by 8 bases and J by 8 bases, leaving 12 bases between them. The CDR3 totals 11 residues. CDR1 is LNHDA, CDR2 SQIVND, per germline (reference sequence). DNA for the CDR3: TGTGCCAGTGAGGACACGTACGGCTACACCTTC. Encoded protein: CASEDTYGYTF.

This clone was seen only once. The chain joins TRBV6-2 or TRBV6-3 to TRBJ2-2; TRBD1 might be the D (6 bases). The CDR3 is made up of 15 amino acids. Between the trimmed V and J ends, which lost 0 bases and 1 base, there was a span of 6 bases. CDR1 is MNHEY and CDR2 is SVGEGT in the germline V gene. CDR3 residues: CASSYSGGNTGELFF. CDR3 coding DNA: TGTGCCAGCAGTTACTCAGGGGGGAACACCGGGGAGCTGTTTTTT.

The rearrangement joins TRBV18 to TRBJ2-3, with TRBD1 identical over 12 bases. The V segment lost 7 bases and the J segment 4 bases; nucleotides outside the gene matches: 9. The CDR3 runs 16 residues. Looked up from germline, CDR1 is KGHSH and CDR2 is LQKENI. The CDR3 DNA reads TGTGCCAGCTTACCGGGGGACAGGGGGCGTCCAGATACGCAGTATTTT. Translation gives CASLPGDRGRPDTQYF. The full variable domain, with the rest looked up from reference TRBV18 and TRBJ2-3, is NAGVMQNPRHLVRRRGQEARLRCSPMKGHSHVYWYRQLPEEGLKFMVYLQKENIIDESGMPKERFSAEFPKEGPSILRIQQVVRGDSAAYFCASLPGDRGRPDTQYFGPGTRLTVL.

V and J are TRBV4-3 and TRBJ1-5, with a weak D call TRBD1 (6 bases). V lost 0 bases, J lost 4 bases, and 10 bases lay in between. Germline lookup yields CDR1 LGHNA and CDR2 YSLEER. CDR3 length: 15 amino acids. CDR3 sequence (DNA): TGCGCCAGCAGCCAAGAACGAGGGGGAAATCAGCCCCAGCATTTT. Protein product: CASSQERGGNQPQHF.

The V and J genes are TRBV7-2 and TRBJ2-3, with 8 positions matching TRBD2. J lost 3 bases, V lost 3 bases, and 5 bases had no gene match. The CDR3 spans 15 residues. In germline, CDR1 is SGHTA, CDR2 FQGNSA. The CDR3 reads CASSFVAGLTDTQYF. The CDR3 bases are TGTGCCAGCAGCTTCGTAGCGGGACTAACAGATACGCAGTATTTT.

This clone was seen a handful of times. This CDR3 reads CASSYMITDEQFF. CDR3 bases: TGTGCCAGCAGTTACATGATTACAGATGAGCAGTTCTTC. The V gene is TRBV6-5, the J gene TRBJ2-1, with D unclear. V lost 2 bases and J 8 bases, leaving 10 bases between the germline ends. The V gene's germline CDR1 is MNHEY and CDR2 SVGAGI. The CDR3 has 13 residues.

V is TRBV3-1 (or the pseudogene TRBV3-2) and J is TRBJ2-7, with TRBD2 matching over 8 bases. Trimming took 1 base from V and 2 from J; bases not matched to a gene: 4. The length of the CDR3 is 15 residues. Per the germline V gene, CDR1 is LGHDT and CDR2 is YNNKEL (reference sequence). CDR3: CASSQATSGAYEQYF. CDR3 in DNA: TGTGCCAGCAGCCAAGCTACTAGCGGAGCCTACGAGCAGTACTTC.

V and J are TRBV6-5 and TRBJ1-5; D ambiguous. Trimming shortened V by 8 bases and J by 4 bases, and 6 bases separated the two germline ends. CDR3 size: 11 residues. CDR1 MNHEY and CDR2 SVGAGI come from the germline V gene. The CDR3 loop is CASGRNQPQHF. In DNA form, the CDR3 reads TGTGCCAGCGGCCGGAATCAGCCCCAGCATTTT.